This record concerns one T cell receptor beta chain sequence. The antigen remains unidentified. This sample stems from a study of cytomegalovirus exposure and HLA in healthy donors. Use of 60 Vbeta and 13 Jbeta primers characterized the PCR. Assay used: immunoSEQ multiplex PCR; TCRdb lists only in-frame clones, some missing. Among 110,000 or so clones, around three quarters were seen once, and the ten largest hold around 5.8%. At the time of sampling, donors were nominally healthy, though unrecorded immune exposures were likely. Study-wide results and limits: Approximately 160 TCR beta chains were listed as cytomegalovirus-associated.

Germline V lookup: CDR1 SGHRS, CDR2 YFSETQ. Trimming left V 0 bases short and J 5 bases short, with 9 bases between. This CDR3 is 14 amino acids long. This chain uses TRBV5-1 with TRBJ2-1; tentatively, D is TRBD1 (6 bases). The source material was PBMCs. This TCR came from a man aged 18 to 29 in good health and CMV-seropositive. The CDR3: CASSLGGPHNEQFF. The CDR3 DNA reads TGCGCCAGCAGCTTGGGGGGGCCACACAATGAGCAGTTCTTC.